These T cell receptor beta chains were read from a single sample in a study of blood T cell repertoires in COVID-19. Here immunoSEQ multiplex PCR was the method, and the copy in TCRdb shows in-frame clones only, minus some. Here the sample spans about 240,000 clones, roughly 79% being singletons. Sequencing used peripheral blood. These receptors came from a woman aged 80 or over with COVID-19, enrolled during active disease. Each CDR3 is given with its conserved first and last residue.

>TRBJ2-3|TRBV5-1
CASSLAKGRADTQYF
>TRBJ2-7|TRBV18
CASSPNQVTYEQYF
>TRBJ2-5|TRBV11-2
CASSLGQAPTRETQYF
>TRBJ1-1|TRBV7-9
CASRRGTGNQAFF
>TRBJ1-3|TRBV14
CASSHQIQGSGNTIYF
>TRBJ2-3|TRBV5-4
CASSFGQNTQYF
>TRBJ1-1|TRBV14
CASSQSTRVGAFF
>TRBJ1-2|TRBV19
CASSIPGTGGLYGYTF
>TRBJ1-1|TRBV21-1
CASRGDPDRKGAEAFF
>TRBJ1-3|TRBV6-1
CASSARQWMSSGNTIYF
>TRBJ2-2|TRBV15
CATSRDWGGRELFF
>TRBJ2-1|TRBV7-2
CASSLASGSLLSYNEQFF
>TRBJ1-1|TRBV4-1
CASSQGVTGELEAFF
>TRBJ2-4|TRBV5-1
CASSGGLAGSPTKNIQYF